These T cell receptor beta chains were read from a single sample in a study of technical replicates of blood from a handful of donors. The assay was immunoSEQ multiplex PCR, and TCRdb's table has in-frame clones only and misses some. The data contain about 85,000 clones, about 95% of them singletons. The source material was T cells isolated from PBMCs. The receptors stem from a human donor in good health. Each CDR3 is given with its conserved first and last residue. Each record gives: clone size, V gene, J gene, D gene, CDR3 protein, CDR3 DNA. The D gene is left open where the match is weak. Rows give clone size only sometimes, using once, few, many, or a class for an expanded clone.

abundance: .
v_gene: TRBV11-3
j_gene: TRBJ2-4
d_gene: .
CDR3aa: CASSYYRGGKNIQYF
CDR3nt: TGTGCCAGCAGTTACTACAGGGGGGGCAAAAACATTCAGTACTTC

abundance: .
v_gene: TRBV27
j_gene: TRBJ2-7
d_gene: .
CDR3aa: CASSLFGASYEQYF
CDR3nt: TGTGCCAGCAGTTTATTTGGGGCTTCCTACGAGCAGTACTTC

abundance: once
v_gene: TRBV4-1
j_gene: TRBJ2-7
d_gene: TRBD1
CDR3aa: CASSQVQGIFYEQYF
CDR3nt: TGCGCCAGCAGCCAAGTACAGGGGATTTTCTACGAGCAGTACTTC

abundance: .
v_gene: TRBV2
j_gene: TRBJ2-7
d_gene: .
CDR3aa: CASNPWAISSYEQYF
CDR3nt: TGTGCCAGCAACCCGTGGGCCATCAGCTCCTACGAGCAGTACTTC

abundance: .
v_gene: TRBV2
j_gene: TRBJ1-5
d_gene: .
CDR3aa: CASSEVGREDQPQHF
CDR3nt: TGTGCCAGCAGTGAAGTAGGCAGGGAGGATCAGCCCCAGCATTTT

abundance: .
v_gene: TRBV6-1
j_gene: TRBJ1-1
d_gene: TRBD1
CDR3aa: CASSKDRLTEAFF
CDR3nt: TGTGCCAGCAGCAAGGACAGGCTGACTGAAGCTTTCTTT

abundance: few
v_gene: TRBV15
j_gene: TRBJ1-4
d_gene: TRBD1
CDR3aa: CATTRGTGEKLFF
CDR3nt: TGTGCCACCACCCGAGGGACAGGAGAAAAACTGTTTTTT

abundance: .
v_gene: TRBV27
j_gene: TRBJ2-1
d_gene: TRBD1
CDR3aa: CASSFVGQVYNEQFF
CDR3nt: TGTGCCAGCAGTTTTGTGGGACAGGTGTACAATGAGCAGTTCTTC

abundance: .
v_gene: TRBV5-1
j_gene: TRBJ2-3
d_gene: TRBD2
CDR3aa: CASRERGASTDTQYF
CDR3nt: TGCGCCAGCAGGGAGCGGGGGGCTAGCACAGATACGCAGTATTTT

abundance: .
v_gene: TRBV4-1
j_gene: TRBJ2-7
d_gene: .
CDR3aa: CASSQITTGEQYF
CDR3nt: TGCGCCAGCAGCCAAATCACCACTGGCGAGCAGTACTTC

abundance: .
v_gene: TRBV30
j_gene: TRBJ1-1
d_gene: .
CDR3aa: CACKQQGISEAFF
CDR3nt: TGTGCCTGTAAGCAACAGGGTATTTCTGAAGCTTTCTTT

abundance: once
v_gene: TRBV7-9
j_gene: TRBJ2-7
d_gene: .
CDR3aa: CASSSPRDYEQYF
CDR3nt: TGTGCCAGCAGCTCTCCCCGGGACTACGAGCAGTACTTC

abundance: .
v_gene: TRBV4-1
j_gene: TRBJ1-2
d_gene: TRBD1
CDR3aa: CASSQEMKGAGGYTF
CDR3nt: TGCGCCAGCAGCCAAGAGATGAAGGGGGCGGGAGGCTACACCTTC

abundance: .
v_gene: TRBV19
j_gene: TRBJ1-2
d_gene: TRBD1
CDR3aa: CASSRDRGGGYTF
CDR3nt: TGTGCCAGTAGTCGGGACAGGGGAGGTGGCTACACCTTC

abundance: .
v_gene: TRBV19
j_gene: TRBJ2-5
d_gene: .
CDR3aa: CASSISWLSETQYF
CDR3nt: TGTGCCAGTAGTATAAGCTGGTTATCTGAGACCCAGTACTTC

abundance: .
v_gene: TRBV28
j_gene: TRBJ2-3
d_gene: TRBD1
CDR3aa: CASRTQPGQGSTDTQYF
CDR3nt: TGTGCCAGCAGAACCCAACCGGGACAGGGAAGCACAGATACGCAGTATTTT

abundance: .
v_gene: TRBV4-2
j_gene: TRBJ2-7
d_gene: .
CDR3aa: CASSQDIGLRAYEQYF
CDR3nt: TGTGCCAGCAGCCAAGATATAGGACTCAGAGCCTACGAGCAGTACTTC

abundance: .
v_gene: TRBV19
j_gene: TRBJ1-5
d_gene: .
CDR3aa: CASKAGNQPQHF
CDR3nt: TGTGCCAGTAAGGCAGGGAATCAGCCCCAGCATTTT

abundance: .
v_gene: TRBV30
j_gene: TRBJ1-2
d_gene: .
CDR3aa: CAWRFAGKYGYTF
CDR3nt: TGTGCCTGGAGATTTGCGGGGAAATATGGCTACACCTTC

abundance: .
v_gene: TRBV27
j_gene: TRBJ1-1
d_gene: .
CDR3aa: CASRQQDGLMNTEAFF
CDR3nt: TGTGCCAGCAGGCAACAGGACGGACTAATGAACACTGAAGCTTTCTTT

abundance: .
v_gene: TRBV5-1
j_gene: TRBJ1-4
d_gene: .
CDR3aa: CASRTGQGKLFF
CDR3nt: TGCGCCAGCAGAACGGGCCAGGGAAAACTGTTTTTT

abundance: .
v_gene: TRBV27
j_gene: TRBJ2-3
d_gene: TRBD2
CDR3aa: CASSFGRGGDTQYF
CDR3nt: TGTGCCAGCAGTTTTGGACGGGGGGGAGATACGCAGTATTTT

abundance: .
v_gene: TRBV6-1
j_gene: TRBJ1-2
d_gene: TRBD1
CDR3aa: CASISTGTYGYTF
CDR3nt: TGTGCCAGCATATCGACAGGGACCTATGGCTACACCTTC

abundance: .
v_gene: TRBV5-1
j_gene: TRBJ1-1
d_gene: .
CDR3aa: CASSLRSTEAFF
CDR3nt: TGCGCCAGCAGCTTGCGCAGCACTGAAGCTTTCTTT

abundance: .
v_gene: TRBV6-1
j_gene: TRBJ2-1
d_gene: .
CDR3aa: CASNGGEQFF
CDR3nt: TGTGCCAGCAACGGGGGTGAGCAGTTCTTC

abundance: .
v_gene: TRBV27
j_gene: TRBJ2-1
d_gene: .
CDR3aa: CARACRTKIYNEQFF
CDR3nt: TGTGCCCGCGCATGTAGGACTAAAATTTACAATGAGCAGTTCTTC

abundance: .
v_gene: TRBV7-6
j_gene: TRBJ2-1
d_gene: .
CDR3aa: CASSGTLGTEQFF
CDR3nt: TGTGCCAGCAGCGGAACACTAGGGACAGAGCAGTTCTTC

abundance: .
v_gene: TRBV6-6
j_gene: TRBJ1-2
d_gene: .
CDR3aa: CASSYLVPNANYGYTF
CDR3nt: TGTGCCAGCAGTTACTTGGTCCCTAACGCTAACTATGGCTACACCTTC

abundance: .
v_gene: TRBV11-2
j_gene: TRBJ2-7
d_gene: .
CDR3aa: CASSFGGPYEQYF
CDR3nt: TGTGCCAGCTCCTTCGGGGGGCCCTACGAGCAGTACTTC

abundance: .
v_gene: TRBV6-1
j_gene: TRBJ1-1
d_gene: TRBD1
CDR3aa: CASSGTGHMNTEAFF
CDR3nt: TGTGCCAGCAGTGGGACAGGGCATATGAACACTGAAGCTTTCTTT

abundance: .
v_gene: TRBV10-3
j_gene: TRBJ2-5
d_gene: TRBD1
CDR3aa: CAILRDRGLQETQYF
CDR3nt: TGTGCCATCCTTCGCGATAGGGGGCTACAAGAGACCCAGTACTTC

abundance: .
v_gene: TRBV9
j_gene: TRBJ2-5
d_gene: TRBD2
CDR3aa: CASSVAPSGGVQETQYF
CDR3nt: TGTGCCAGCAGCGTAGCTCCTAGCGGGGGGGTACAAGAGACCCAGTACTTC

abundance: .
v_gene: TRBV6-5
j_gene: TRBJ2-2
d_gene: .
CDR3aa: CASSYQTGHSGELFF
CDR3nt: TGTGCCAGCAGTTACCAGACGGGTCATAGCGGGGAGCTGTTTTTT

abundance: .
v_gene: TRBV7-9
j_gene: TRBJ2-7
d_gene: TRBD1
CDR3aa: CASSSTGGSTYARFYEQYF
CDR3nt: TGTGCCAGCAGTAGTACAGGGGGTTCCACCTACGCCCGGTTCTACGAGCAGTACTTC

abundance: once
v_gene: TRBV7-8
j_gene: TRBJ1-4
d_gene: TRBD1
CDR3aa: CASSWTGWGVNEKLFF
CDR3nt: TGTGCCAGCAGCTGGACAGGGTGGGGGGTCAATGAAAAACTGTTTTTT

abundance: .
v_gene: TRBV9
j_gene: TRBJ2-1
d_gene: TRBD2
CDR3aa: CASSGSSGAYNEQFF
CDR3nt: TGTGCCAGCAGCGGATCTAGCGGGGCGTACAATGAGCAGTTCTTC

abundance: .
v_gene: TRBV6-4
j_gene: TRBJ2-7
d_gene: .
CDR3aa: CASSSTPSYEQYF
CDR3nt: TGTGCCAGCAGCTCTACTCCTTCCTACGAGCAGTACTTC

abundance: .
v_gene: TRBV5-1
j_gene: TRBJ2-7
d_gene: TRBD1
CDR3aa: CASSWGQGAYEQYF
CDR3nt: TGCGCCAGCAGTTGGGGACAGGGGGCTTATGAGCAGTACTTC

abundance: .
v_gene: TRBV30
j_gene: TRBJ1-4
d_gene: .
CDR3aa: CAWKGGATNEKLFF
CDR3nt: TGTGCCTGGAAGGGGGGGGCAACTAATGAAAAACTGTTTTTT

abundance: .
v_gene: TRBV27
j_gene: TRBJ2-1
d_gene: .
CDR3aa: CASSSGGPAYNEQFF
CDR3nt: TGTGCCAGCAGTTCCGGAGGACCTGCCTACAATGAGCAGTTCTTC

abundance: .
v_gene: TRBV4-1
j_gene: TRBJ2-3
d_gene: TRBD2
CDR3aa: CASSQESLAGGFTDTQYF
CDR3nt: TGCGCCAGCAGCCAAGAAAGTTTAGCGGGGGGTTTCACAGATACGCAGTATTTT

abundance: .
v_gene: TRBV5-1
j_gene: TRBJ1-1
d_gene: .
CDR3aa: CASSRIPDGVMEAFF
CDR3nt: TGCGCCAGCAGTCGTATCCCGGACGGGGTGATGGAGGCTTTCTTT

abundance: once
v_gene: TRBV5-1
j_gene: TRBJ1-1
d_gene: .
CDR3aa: CASSLSTGANRGAFF
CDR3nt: TGCGCCAGCAGCTTGTCAACAGGAGCCAATAGAGGAGCTTTCTTT

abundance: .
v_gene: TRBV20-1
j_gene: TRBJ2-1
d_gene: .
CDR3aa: CSPGGHNEQFF
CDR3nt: TGCAGTCCCGGAGGTCACAATGAGCAGTTCTTC

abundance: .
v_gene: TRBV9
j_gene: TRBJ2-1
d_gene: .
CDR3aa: CASSEGPSSYNEQFF
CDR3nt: TGTGCCAGCAGCGAAGGCCCTAGCTCCTACAATGAGCAGTTCTTC

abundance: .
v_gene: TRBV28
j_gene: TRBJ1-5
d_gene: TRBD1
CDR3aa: CASSFRDRGYQPQHF
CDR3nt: TGTGCCAGCAGTTTCCGGGACAGGGGGTATCAGCCCCAGCATTTT

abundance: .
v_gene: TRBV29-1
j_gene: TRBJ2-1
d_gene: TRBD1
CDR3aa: CSAQGTGGLFGEQFF
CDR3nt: TGCAGCGCCCAGGGGACAGGGGGCTTATTTGGCGAGCAGTTCTTC

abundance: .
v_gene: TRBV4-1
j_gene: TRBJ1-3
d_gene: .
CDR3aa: CASSQARGKGNTIYF
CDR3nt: TGCGCCAGCAGCCAAGCAAGGGGGAAAGGAAACACCATATATTTT

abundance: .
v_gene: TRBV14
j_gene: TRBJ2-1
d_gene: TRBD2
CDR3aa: CASSRPGTNGDEQFF
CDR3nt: TGTGCCAGCAGCCGACCTGGGACTAACGGGGATGAGCAGTTCTTC

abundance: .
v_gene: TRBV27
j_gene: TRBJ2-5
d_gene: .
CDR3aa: CASSLAGTIQETQYF
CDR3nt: TGTGCCAGCAGTTTAGCGGGGACCATTCAAGAGACCCAGTACTTC